Below, 20 T cell receptor beta chains from the same sample are listed, as sequenced in a study of T cells in Graves' hyperthyroidism and ophthalmopathy. Researchers amplified the TCR beta CDR3 regions from RNA transcripts. The HTBI primer set served for first-round RT-PCR of the TCR CDR3. TCRdb reanalysed the multiplex PCR reads using MiXCR and keeps one entry per CDR3 protein. The table includes approximately 430,000 distinct CDR3 sequences, about a sixth detected once. Source material: blood. These receptors all come from a young woman with Graves' hyperthyroidism.

This clonotype was counted many times. This sequence joins TRBV7-8 and TRBJ2-5, with 9 bases identical to TRBD1. Unmatched junction bases numbered 5, after V lost 2 bases and J lost 4 bases. Germline V gene lookup returns CDR1 SGHVS and CDR2 FQNEAQ. This CDR3 comprises 15 residues. The CDR3 sequence: CASSLYRGLGETQYF. DNA of the CDR3: TGTGCCAGCAGCTTATACAGGGGGCTCGGAGAGACCCAGTACTTC. Based on the CDR3 plus reference TRBV7-8 and TRBJ2-5, the full variable domain is GAGVSQSPRYKVAKRGQDVALRCDPISGHVSLFWYQQALGQGPEFLTYFQNEAQLDKSGLPSDRFFAERPEGSVSTLKIQRTQQEDSAVYLCASSLYRGLGETQYFGPGTRLLVL.

The V call is TRBV27, the J call TRBJ2-6; 9 bases match TRBD1. This CDR3 comprises 16 residues. Per the germline V gene, CDR1 is MNHEY and CDR2 is SMNVEV (reference sequence). The V segment lost 5 bases and the J segment 0 bases; nucleotides outside the gene matches: 2. The chain's CDR3 is CASSGTGTSGANVLTF. The CDR3 nucleotides read TGTGCCAGCAGTGGGACAGGGACCTCTGGGGCCAACGTCCTGACTTTC.

The sample holds many counts of this clonotype. The rearrangement links TRBV20-1 to TRBJ2-7; D is ambiguous. The CDR3 contains 11 residues. V gave up 4 bases and J gave up 3 bases, with 7 bases separating them. CDR1 and CDR2 from the germline V gene are DFQATT and SNEGSKA (reference sequence). The CDR3 nucleotides read TGCAGTGCTACGATTCGCTACGAGCAGTACTTC. Amino acids: CSATIRYEQYF.

Ten or more counts support this clonotype. V and J are TRBV5-1 and TRBJ1-1, with TRBD1 identical over 9 bases. The CDR3 runs to 14 residues. Trimming removed 5 bases from V and 6 bases from J; junction bases left unmatched: 8. The germline V gene encodes CDR1 SGHRS and CDR2 YFSETQ. CDR3 DNA: TGCGCCAGCAGGACCAGACAGGGGGACGCTGAAGCTTTCTTT. This codes for CASRTRQGDAEAFF.

Only a few counts were recorded for this clonotype. This chain joins TRBV10-2 and TRBJ2-1; TRBD2 aligns across 7 bases. The CDR3 contains 14 residues. CDR1 is WSHSY, CDR2 SAAADI, per germline. Trimming at V came to 7 bases and at J to 4 bases, leaving 7 bases not matched to a gene. CDR3 residues: CASTTSENYNEQFF. CDR3 nucleotide sequence: TGCGCCAGCACTACTAGCGAAAATTACAATGAGCAGTTCTTC.

Remarks on this clonotype: A much larger clone sits a single nucleotide away, making a read error possible. This chain joins TRBV12-3 or TRBV12-4 and TRBJ2-7, with 7 bases that match TRBD2. The CDR3 has 13 residues. Trimming took 7 bases from V and 7 from J; bases not matched to a gene: 10. CDR3 region: CASNGLVGNEQYF. DNA of the CDR3: TGTGCCAGCAACGGACTAGTAGGCAATGAGCAGTACTTC.

This rearrangement joins TRBV5-1 to TRBJ1-1, with D perhaps TRBD1 (5 bases). Germline V CDR1 and CDR2: SGHRS, YFSETQ. Trimming shortened V by 6 bases and J by 1 base, and 13 bases separated the two germline ends. The CDR3 loop spans 14 amino acids. The CDR3 bases are TGCGCCAGCACGTTACAGGCGCAGAACACTGAAGCTTTCTTT. Translating it yields CASTLQAQNTEAFF.

In regard to this clonotype: A read error may be the cause here, since a much bigger clone is one base away. The J gene is TRBJ1-2, the V gene TRBV2, with a weak D call TRBD1 (5 bases). Germline V gene data show CDR1 as SNHLY and CDR2 as FYNNEI. The CDR3 runs to 12 residues. V was trimmed by 8 bases and J by 4 bases, leaving 11 bases between them. CDR3 residues: CASARDPYGYTF. Written as DNA, the CDR3 is TGTGCCAGCGCCAGGGACCCCTATGGCTACACCTTC.

This clonotype was seen at least ten times. This chain uses TRBV7-2 with TRBJ1-2, with unresolved D. Germline values: CDR1 SGHTA, CDR2 FQGNSA. The CDR3 is 13 residues long. V dropped 2 bases and J dropped 8 bases, with 12 bases sitting between them. This chain's CDR3 is CASSLIGSMGYTF. Written as DNA, the CDR3 is TGTGCCAGCAGCTTAATTGGTAGTATGGGCTACACCTTC.

The gene calls are TRBV18 and TRBJ1-2; D is unresolved. CDR3 length: 14 amino acids. From germline, CDR1 is KGHSH and CDR2 LQKENI. Deletions cut 4 bases from V and 7 bases from J, with 16 bases between. The CDR3 coding sequence is TGTGCCAGCTCACTCCTCGAACTTGGTAGTGGCTACACCTTC. It translates to CASSLLELGSGYTF. Looking up the rest from reference TRBV18 and TRBJ1-2 gives the full variable domain: NAGVMQNPRHLVRRRGQEARLRCSPMKGHSHVYWYRQLPEEGLKFMVYLQKENIIDESGMPKERFSAEFPKEGPSILRIQQVVRGDSAAYFCASSLLELGSGYTFGSGTRLTVV.

This clonotype came up many times. The rearrangement joins TRBV20-1 to TRBJ2-7, with a tentative D call TRBD2 (6 bases). This CDR3 region has 15 residues. Germline CDR1 is DFQATT and CDR2 is SNEGSKA (reference sequence). Trimming left V 3 bases short and J 6 bases short, with 21 bases between. The CDR3, as DNA: TGCAGTGCTAGGGACCCCGGGGCCCGGGGGAGCGAGCAGTACTTC. Translation: CSARDPGARGSEQYF.

This clonotype appeared many times. The gene calls are TRBV11-2 and TRBJ2-1; a possible D gene is TRBD1 (5 bases). V was trimmed by 5 bases and J by 0 bases, leaving 14 bases between them. Per germline, CDR1 SGHAT and CDR2 FQNNGV. The CDR3 is 16 residues long. CDR3 residues: CASSNPTASSYNEQFF. The CDR3 nucleotides read TGTGCCAGCAGCAACCCGACAGCAAGCTCCTACAATGAGCAGTTCTTC.

This clonotype was detected many times. This chain connects TRBV5-1 to TRBJ2-5; 7 bases match TRBD1. The CDR3 loop spans 15 amino acids. Germline CDR1 reads SGHRS; CDR2 reads YFSETQ. Unmatched junction bases numbered 7, after V lost 0 bases and J lost 5 bases. The CDR3 sequence: CASSLEGAPRETQYF. The CDR3 nucleotides read TGCGCCAGCAGCTTGGAGGGGGCACCACGGGAGACCCAGTACTTC.

This clonotype showed up many times. CDR3 residues: CASSGMRVNQETQYF. The CDR3, as DNA: TGTGCCAGCAGCGGGATGCGGGTGAACCAAGAGACCCAGTACTTC. This chain joins TRBV11-2 and TRBJ2-5; a weak D match, TRBD2 (5 bases). Germline values: CDR1 SGHAT, CDR2 FQNNGV. CDR3 size: 15 residues. Trimming shortened V by 5 bases and J by 0 bases, and 13 bases separated the two germline ends.

This clonotype occurred many times. This chain links TRBV7-2 with TRBJ2-3, with 7 nucleotides matching TRBD2. In germline, CDR1 is SGHTA, CDR2 FQGNSA. There are 16 residues in the CDR3. After removal of 7 bases from V and 5 bases from J, the junction contained 15 bases not matched to a gene. The CDR3 DNA reads TGTGCCAGCACCATCCTCGGCGCGGGGGTTTTAGATACGCAGTATTTT. Translating gives CASTILGAGVLDTQYF.

This clonotype was seen ten or more times. This chain connects TRBV7-6 to TRBJ2-6, with 11 bases matching TRBD1. V lost 3 bases and J lost 0; bases outside the gene matches: 7. The CDR3 totals 19 residues. CDR1 and CDR2 (germline): SGHVS, FNYEAQ. The CDR3 DNA sequence: TGTGCCAGCAGCTTCGCCGGGACAGGGGGGTACTCTGGGGCCAACGTCCTGACTTTC. This translates into CASSFAGTGGYSGANVLTF.

This chain uses TRBV9 with TRBJ1-2; D is ambiguous. V was cut by 0 bases and J by 2 bases, with 5 bases left in between. Germline loops: CDR1 SGDLS, CDR2 YYNGEE. The CDR3 has 13 residues. CDR3 coding DNA: TGTGCCAGCAGCGTAGCTGTCAACTATGGCTACACCTTC. Translated, it gives CASSVAVNYGYTF.

This clonotype was counted many times. This chain links TRBV6-1 with TRBJ2-1; 8 positions agree with TRBD2. J was trimmed by 4 bases and V by 6 bases; bases with no gene match: 11. Germline V gives CDR1 MNHNS, CDR2 SASEGT. CDR3 length: 16 residues. Written as DNA, the CDR3 is TGTGCCAGCAGACTTAGCGGGACCTCAATATACAATGAGCAGTTCTTC. Translation gives CASRLSGTSIYNEQFF.

This clonotype turned up a few times. The rearrangement joins TRBV28 to TRBJ2-7; 8 bases align to TRBD2. The CDR3 spans 14 residues. The J segment lost 5 bases and the V segment lost 5 bases, leaving 8 bases of the junction unmatched. CDR1 and CDR2 from the germline V gene are MDHEN and SYDVKM. The CDR3 sequence: CASSTSGSPHEQYF. CDR3 bases: TGTGCCAGCAGTACAAGCGGGAGCCCCCACGAGCAGTACTTC.

There are many counts of this clonotype. The chain couples TRBV12-3 or TRBV12-4 to TRBJ1-1; no definite D call. V gave up 2 bases and J gave up 8 bases, with 9 bases separating them. The CDR3 has 12 amino acids. The CDR3 reads CASSLSSVEAFF. CDR3 bases: TGTGCCAGCAGTTTATCATCCGTAGAAGCTTTCTTT.